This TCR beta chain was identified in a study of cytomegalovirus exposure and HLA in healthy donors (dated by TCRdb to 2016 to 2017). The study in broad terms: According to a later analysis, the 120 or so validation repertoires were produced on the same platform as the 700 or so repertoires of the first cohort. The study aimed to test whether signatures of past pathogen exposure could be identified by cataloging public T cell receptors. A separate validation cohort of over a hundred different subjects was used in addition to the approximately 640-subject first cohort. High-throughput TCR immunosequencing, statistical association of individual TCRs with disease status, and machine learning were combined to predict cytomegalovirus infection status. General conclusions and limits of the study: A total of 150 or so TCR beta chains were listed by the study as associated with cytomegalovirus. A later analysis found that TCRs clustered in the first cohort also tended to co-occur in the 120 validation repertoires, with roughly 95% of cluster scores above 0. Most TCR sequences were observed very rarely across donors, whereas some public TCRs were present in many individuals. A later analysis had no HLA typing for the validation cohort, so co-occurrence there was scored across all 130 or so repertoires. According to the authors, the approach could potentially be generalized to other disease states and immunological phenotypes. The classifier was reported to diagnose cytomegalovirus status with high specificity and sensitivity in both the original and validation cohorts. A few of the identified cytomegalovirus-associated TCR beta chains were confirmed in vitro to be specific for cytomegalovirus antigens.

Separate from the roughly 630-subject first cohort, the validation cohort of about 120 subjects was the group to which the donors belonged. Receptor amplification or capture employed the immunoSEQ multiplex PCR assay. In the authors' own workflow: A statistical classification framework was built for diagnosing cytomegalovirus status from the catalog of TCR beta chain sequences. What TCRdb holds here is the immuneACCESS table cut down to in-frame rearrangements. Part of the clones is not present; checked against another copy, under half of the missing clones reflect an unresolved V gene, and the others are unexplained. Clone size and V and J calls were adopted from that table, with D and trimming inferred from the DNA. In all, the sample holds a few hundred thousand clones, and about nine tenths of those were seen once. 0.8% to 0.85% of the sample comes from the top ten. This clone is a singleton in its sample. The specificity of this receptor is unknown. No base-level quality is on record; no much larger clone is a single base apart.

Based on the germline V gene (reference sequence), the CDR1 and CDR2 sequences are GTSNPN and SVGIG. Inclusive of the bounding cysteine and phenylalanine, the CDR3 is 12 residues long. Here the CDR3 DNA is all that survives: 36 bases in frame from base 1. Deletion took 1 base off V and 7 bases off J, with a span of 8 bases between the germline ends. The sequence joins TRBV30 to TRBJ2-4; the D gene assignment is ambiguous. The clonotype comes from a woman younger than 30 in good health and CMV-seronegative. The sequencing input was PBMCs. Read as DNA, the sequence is TGTGCCTGGAGTGGGGCCGCGAACATTCAGTACTTC. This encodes CAWSGAANIQYF.